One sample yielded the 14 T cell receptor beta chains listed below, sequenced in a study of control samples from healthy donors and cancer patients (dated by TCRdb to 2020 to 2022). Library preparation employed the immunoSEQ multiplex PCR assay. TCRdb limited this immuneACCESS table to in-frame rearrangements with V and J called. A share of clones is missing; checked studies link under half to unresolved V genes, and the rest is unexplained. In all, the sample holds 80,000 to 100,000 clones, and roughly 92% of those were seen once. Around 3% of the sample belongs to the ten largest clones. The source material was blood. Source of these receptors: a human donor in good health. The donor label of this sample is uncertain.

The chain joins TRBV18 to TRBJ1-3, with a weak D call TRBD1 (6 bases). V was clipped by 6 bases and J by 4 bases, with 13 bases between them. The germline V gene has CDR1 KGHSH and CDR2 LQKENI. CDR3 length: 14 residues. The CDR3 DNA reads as TGTGCCAGCTCTGACCCGGGGGCCGGAAACACCATATATTTT. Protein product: CASSDPGAGNTIYF.

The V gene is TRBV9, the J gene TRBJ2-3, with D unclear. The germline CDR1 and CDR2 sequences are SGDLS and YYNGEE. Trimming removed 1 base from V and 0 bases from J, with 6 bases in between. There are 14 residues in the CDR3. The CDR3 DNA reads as TGTGCCAGCAGCGTACGTTCTAGCACAGATACGCAGTATTTT. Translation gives CASSVRSSTDTQYF.

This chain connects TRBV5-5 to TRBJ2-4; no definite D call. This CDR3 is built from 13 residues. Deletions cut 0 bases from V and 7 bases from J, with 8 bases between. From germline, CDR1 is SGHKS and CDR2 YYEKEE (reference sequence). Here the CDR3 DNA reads TGTGCCAGCAGCTTGGGGCCCTCGAACATTCAGTACTTC. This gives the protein CASSLGPSNIQYF.

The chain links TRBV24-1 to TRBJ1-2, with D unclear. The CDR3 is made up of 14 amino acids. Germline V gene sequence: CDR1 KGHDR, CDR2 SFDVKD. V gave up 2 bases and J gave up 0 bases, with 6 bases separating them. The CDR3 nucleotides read TGTGCCACCAGTGATTCAGGTTCTAACTATGGCTACACCTTC. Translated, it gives CATSDSGSNYGYTF.

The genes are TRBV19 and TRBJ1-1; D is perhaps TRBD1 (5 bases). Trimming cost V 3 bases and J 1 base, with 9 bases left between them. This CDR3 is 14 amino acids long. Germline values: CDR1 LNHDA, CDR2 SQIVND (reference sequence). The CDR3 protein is CASSMVGGNTEAFF. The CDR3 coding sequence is TGTGCCAGTAGTATGGTGGGGGGGAACACTGAAGCTTTCTTT. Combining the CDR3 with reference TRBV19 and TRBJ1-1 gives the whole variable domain DGGITQSPKYLFRKEGQNVTLSCEQNLNHDAMYWYRQDPGQGLRLIYYSQIVNDFQKGDIAEGYSVSREKKESFPLTVTSAQKNPTAFYLCASSMVGGNTEAFFGQGTRLTVV.

The CDR3 loop reads CATSHPGDNYGYTF. CDR3 in DNA: TGTGCCACCAGTCATCCAGGGGATAACTATGGCTACACCTTC. The J gene is TRBJ1-2, the V gene TRBV24-1; D perhaps matches TRBD1 (6 bases). CDR3 size: 14 residues. Per the germline V gene, CDR1 is KGHDR and CDR2 is SFDVKD. Trimming cost V 6 bases and J 1 base, with 11 bases left between them.

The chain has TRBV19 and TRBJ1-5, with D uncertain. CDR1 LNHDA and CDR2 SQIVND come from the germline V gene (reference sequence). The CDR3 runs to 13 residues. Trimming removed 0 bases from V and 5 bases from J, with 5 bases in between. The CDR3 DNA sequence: TGTGCCAGTAGTATAGAAGCGGATCAGCCCCAGCATTTT. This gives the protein CASSIEADQPQHF. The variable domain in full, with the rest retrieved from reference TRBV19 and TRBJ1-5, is DGGITQSPKYLFRKEGQNVTLSCEQNLNHDAMYWYRQDPGQGLRLIYYSQIVNDFQKGDIAEGYSVSREKKESFPLTVTSAQKNPTAFYLCASSIEADQPQHFGDGTRLSIL.

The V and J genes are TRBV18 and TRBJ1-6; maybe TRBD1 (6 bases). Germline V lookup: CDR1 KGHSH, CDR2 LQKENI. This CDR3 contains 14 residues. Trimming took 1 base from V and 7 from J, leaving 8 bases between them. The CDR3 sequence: CASSPRTENSPLHF. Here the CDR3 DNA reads TGTGCCAGCTCACCACGGACAGAGAATTCACCCCTCCACTTT.

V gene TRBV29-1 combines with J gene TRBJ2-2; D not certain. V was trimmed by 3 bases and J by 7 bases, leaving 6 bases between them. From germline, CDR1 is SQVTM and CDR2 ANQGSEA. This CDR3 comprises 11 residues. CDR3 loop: CSVELGGELFF. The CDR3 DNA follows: TGCAGCGTTGAGTTGGGCGGGGAGCTGTTTTTT.

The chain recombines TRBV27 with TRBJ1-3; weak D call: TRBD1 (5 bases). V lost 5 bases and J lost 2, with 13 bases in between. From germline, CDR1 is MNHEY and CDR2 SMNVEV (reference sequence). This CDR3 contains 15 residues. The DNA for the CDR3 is TGTGCCAGCAGTCCCCGGCAGGGCGCTGGAAACACCATATATTTT. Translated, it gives CASSPRQGAGNTIYF.

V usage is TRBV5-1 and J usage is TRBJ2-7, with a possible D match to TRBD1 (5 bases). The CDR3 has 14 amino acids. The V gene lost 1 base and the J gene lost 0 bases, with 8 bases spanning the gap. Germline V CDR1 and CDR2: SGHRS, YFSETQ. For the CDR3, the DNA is TGCGCCAGCAGCTTGCAGGGTAGCTCCTACGAGCAGTACTTC. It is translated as CASSLQGSSYEQYF.

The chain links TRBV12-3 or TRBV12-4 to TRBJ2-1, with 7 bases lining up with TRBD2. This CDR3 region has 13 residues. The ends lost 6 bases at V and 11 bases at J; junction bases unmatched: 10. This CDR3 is CASRPTGTTKQFF. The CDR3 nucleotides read TGTGCCAGCAGACCGACCGGGACTACCAAGCAGTTCTTC.

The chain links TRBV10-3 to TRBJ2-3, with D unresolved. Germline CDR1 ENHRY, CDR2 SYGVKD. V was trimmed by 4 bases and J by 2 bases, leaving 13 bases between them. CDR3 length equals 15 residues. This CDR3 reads CAISVQDSFTDTQYF. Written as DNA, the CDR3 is TGTGCCATCAGTGTGCAGGATTCCTTCACAGATACGCAGTATTTT.

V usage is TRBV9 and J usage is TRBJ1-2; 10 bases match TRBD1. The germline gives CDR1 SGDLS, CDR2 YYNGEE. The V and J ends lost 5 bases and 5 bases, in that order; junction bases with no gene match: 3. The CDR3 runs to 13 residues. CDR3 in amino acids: CASRRTGGYGYTF. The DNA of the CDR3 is TGTGCCAGCAGACGGACAGGGGGGTATGGCTACACCTTC.